The 11 T cell receptor beta chains listed next were all sequenced from one sample in a study of response to subunit inactivated influenza vaccine. TCRdb itself ran the RT-PCR reads through MiXCR, one entry per CDR3 protein. The sample shows 800,000 to 1,000,000 distinct CDR3 sequences, around 20% of them seen only once. Sequencing was performed on PBMCs from blood, taken approximately 5 days after vaccination. Receptor source: a man aged 50-60 years who received an inactivated influenza vaccine.

This chain uses TRBV30 with TRBJ2-6; possible D gene TRBD1, 5 bases. V lost 2 bases to trimming and J lost 0 bases, with 17 bases between them. Germline V CDR1 and CDR2: GTSNPN, SVGIG (reference sequence). CDR3 length equals 18 residues. The CDR3 here is CAWSTLYRTTSGANVLTF. CDR3 bases: TGTGCCTGGAGTACCCTCTACAGGACGACCTCTGGGGCCAACGTCCTGACTTTC.

This rearrangement joins TRBV7-2 to TRBJ1-2; no clear D. Trimming took 4 bases from V and 5 from J, leaving 8 bases between them. In germline, CDR1 is SGHTA, CDR2 FQGNSA. The length of the CDR3 is 12 residues. CDR3 nucleotides: TGTGCCAGCAGCTCTGGACCTTATGGCTACACCTTC. It yields the protein CASSSGPYGYTF.

This clonotype appeared many times. The chain joins TRBV25-1 to TRBJ2-1; 10 bases line up with TRBD2. Looked up from germline, CDR1 is MGHDK and CDR2 is SYGVNS. The CDR3 totals 14 residues. J was trimmed by 6 bases and V by 7 bases; bases with no gene match: 6. CDR3 amino acids: CASIEREGANEQFF. In DNA, the CDR3 is TGTGCCAGCATCGAGCGGGAGGGGGCCAATGAGCAGTTCTTC.

The chain employs TRBV20-1 and TRBJ2-3; tentative D call: TRBD2 (6 bases). V was cut by 3 bases and J by 2 bases, with 12 bases left in between. Germline loops: CDR1 DFQATT, CDR2 SNEGSKA (reference sequence). The CDR3 has 14 amino acids. The CDR3 DNA is TGCAGTGCTAGCGGGGACTCTTCCACAGATACGCAGTATTTT. This gives the protein CSASGDSSTDTQYF.

V usage is TRBV11-1 and J usage is TRBJ2-3; 11 bases agree with TRBD2. The junction had 6 bases not matched to a gene; V was cut back by 5 bases and J by 2 bases. The length of the CDR3 is 16 residues. Looked up from germline, CDR1 is SGHAT and CDR2 is FQDESV (reference sequence). For the CDR3, the DNA is TGTGCCAGCAGCCACCGGACTAGCGGGTACACAGATACGCAGTATTTT. Translating gives CASSHRTSGYTDTQYF.

The chain recombines TRBV29-1 with TRBJ1-2, with 9 bases lining up with TRBD1. Germline CDR1 and CDR2: SQVTM and ANQGSEA. CDR3 length: 11 residues. Germline trimming cut 4 bases from V and 8 bases from J; bases unmatched to any gene: 2. The CDR3, as DNA: TGCAGCGTTGGGGACAGGGTCGGCTACACCTTC. Translating gives CSVGDRVGYTF.

J is TRBJ1-1 and V is TRBV27; TRBD1 might be the D (5 bases). Germline V gene sequence: CDR1 MNHEY, CDR2 SMNVEV (reference sequence). This CDR3 spans 13 amino acids. Trimming shortened V by 1 base and J by 7 bases, and 10 bases separated the two germline ends. The CDR3 nucleotides are TGTGCCAGCAGTTTATGGGACCAGCGTGAAGCTTTCTTT. This gives the protein CASSLWDQREAFF.

This clonotype was observed a few times. For the CDR3, the DNA is TGCAGCGTTGGACCCCCCAAAAACACAGATACGCAGTATTTT. It yields the protein CSVGPPKNTDTQYF. The rearrangement uses TRBV29-1 and TRBJ2-3; D gene unclear. The germline V gene encodes CDR1 SQVTM and CDR2 ANQGSEA. The V end lost 4 bases, the J end lost 2 bases, and 13 bases lay between the germline ends. The CDR3 has 14 residues.

The V call is TRBV12-3 or TRBV12-4, the J call TRBJ2-1; D remains unclear. This CDR3 is 8 amino acids long. Trimming took 3 bases from V and 15 from J, leaving 3 bases between them. CDR3 in DNA: TGTGCCAGCAGTTTTGTGTTCTTC. Translated, it gives CASSFVFF.

The table lists this clonotype with a few counts. The CDR3 DNA follows: TGTGCCACCTCATTTAGGTCCAGGGTAATCGGTCAGCCCCAGCATTTT. This encodes CATSFRSRVIGQPQHF. The chain joins TRBV28 to TRBJ1-5; D may be TRBD1 (5 bases). Germline CDR1 and CDR2: MDHEN and SYDVKM. The length of the CDR3 is 16 residues. V gave up 10 bases and J gave up 6 bases, with 25 bases separating them. Drawing the rest from reference TRBV28 and TRBJ1-5, the complete variable domain is DVKVTQSSRYLVKRTGEKVFLECVQDMDHENMFWYRQDPGLGLRLIYFSYDVKMKEKGDIPEGYSVSREKKERFSLILESASTNQTSMYLCATSFRSRVIGQPQHFGDGTRLSIL.

This clonotype was detected a few times. The chain combines TRBV5-5 with TRBJ2-7; tentative D call: TRBD1 (6 bases). Germline V gives CDR1 SGHKS, CDR2 YYEKEE (reference sequence). This CDR3 has 13 amino acids. V was pared by 1 base and J by 5 bases, with 10 bases between. The CDR3 spells CASSLQGIDEQYF. The CDR3 coding sequence is TGTGCCAGCAGCTTGCAGGGGATCGACGAGCAGTACTTC.